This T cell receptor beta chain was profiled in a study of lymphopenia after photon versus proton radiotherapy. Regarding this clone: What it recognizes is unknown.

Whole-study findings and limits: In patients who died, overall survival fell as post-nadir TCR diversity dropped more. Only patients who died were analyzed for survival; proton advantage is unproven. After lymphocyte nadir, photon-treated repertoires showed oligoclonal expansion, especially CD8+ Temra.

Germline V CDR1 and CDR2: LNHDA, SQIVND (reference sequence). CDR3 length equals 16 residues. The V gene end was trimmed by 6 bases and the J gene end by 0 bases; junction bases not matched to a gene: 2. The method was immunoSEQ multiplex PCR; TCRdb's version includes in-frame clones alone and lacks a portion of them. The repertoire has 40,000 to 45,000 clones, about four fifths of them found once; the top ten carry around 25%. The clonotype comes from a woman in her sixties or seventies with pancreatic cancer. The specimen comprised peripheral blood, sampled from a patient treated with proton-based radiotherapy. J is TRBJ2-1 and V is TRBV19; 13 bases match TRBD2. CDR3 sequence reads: CASSRTSGGSYNEQFF. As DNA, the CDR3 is TGTGCCAGTAGCAGGACTAGCGGGGGCTCCTACAATGAGCAGTTCTTC.